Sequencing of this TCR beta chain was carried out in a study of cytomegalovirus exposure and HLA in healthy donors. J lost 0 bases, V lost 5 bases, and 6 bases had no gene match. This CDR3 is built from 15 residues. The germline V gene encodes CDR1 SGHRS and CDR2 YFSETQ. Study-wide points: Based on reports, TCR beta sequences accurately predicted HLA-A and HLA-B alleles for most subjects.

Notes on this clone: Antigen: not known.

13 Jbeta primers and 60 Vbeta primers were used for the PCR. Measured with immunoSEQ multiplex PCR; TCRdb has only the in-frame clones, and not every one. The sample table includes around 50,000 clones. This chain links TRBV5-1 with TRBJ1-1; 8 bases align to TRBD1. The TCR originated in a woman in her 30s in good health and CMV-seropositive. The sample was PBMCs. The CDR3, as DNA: TGCGCCAGCAGTACAGGGGGGAGCATGAACACTGAAGCTTTCTTT. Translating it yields CASSTGGSMNTEAFF.